What follows are 19 T cell receptor beta chains derived from one specimen sequenced in a study of blood T cell repertoires in COVID-19. The repertoire was sequenced with immunoSEQ multiplex PCR; TCRdb's copy has only in-frame clones and lacks some. The sample has fewer than 300,000 clones, 70% to 85% seen once. The sequencing input was peripheral blood. The source of these receptors is a human donor with COVID-19, enrolled during active disease. The donor label of this sample is uncertain.

The chain carries TRBV6-5 and TRBJ2-5; D might be TRBD2 (5 bases). CDR1 and CDR2 (germline): MNHEY, SVGAGI. The CDR3 runs to 15 residues. V lost 11 bases and J 5 bases, leaving 24 bases between the germline ends. The CDR3 region has the DNA TGTGCCCACAGCGTTTCGGTGGGAGAGGATGAGACCCAGTACTTC. Protein: CAHSVSVGEDETQYF.

The gene calls are TRBV5-1 and TRBJ2-7; 8 bases line up with TRBD1. This CDR3 has 15 residues. The V and J ends lost 2 bases and 2 bases, in that order; junction bases with no gene match: 6. The germline CDR1 and CDR2 sequences are SGHRS and YFSETQ. CDR3 protein: CASSLMPGQAYEQYF. The CDR3 DNA sequence: TGCGCCAGCAGCTTAATGCCGGGACAGGCCTACGAGCAGTACTTC. Full variable domain (outside the CDR3, taken from reference TRBV5-1 and TRBJ2-7): KAGVTQTPRYLIKTRGQQVTLSCSPISGHRSVSWYQQTPGQGLQFLFEYFSETQRNKGNFPGRFSGRQFSNSRSEMNVSTLELGDSALYLCASSLMPGQAYEQYFGPGTRLTVT.

The table lists this clone with a few counts. The chain joins TRBV2 to TRBJ2-7, with TRBD2 matching over 10 bases. V dropped 7 bases and J dropped 0; count of bases not matched to a gene: 6. The CDR3 extends over 15 amino acids. Germline assignment: CDR1 SNHLY and CDR2 FYNNEI. DNA of the CDR3: TGTGCCAGCAACCTACTAGCGGGGAACTCCTACGAGCAGTACTTC. Its translation is CASNLLAGNSYEQYF.

The chain recombines TRBV20-1 with TRBJ2-7; 8 bases are shared with TRBD2. This CDR3 has 14 residues. V lost 3 bases to trimming and J lost 2 bases; unmatched junction nucleotides: 6. The germline V gene has CDR1 DFQATT and CDR2 SNEGSKA (reference sequence). CDR3 nucleotide sequence: TGCAGTGCTAGTTTTAGCGGGGCGGCCTACGAGCAGTACTTC. Its translation is CSASFSGAAYEQYF.

V and J are TRBV5-1 and TRBJ2-7, with 10 nucleotides matching TRBD2. Losses at the gene ends were 2 bases for V and 2 bases for J; bases not matched to a gene: 4. Germline lookup yields CDR1 SGHRS and CDR2 YFSETQ. This CDR3 has 15 amino acids. The CDR3 is CASSLGLAATYEQYF. The CDR3, as DNA: TGCGCCAGCAGCTTAGGACTAGCGGCAACCTACGAGCAGTACTTC.

This clone was detected once. The chain links TRBV2 to TRBJ2-3; weak D call: TRBD2 (6 bases). The CDR3 runs to 15 residues. Between the trimmed V and J ends, which lost 5 bases and 0 bases, there was a span of 12 bases. Germline V gives CDR1 SNHLY, CDR2 FYNNEI. The CDR3 loop is CASSLAEGSTDTQYF. In DNA form, the CDR3 reads TGTGCCAGCAGTTTAGCGGAAGGAAGCACAGATACGCAGTATTTT.

This chain connects TRBV6-5 to TRBJ1-1; D unresolved. The germline V gene encodes CDR1 MNHEY and CDR2 SVGAGI. Trimming removed 6 bases at V and 4 bases at J, with 18 bases between. The CDR3 runs 15 residues. CDR3: CASSRLSPVSTEAFF. The CDR3 DNA reads as TGTGCCAGCAGCCGTCTCTCCCCGGTAAGCACTGAAGCTTTCTTT.

The chain carries TRBV7-2 and TRBJ2-1; tentatively, D is TRBD2 (6 bases). The ends were cut back, 4 bases at V and 7 bases at J, with 11 bases in the middle. The CDR3 extends over 13 amino acids. Germline CDR1 and CDR2: SGHTA and FQGNSA. CDR3 sequence: CASSSGVLNEQFF. The DNA for the CDR3 is TGTGCCAGCAGCTCGGGGGTATTGAATGAGCAGTTCTTC. The full variable domain, in which reference TRBV7-2 and TRBJ2-1 provide the parts outside the CDR3, is GAGVSQSPSNKVTEKGKDVELRCDPISGHTALYWYRQSLGQGLEFLIYFQGNSAPDKSGLPSDRFSAERTGGSVSTLTIQRTQQEDSAVYLCASSSGVLNEQFFGPGTRLTVL.

The chain links TRBV5-6 to TRBJ1-2; D remains ambiguous. Germline-derived CDR1 and CDR2 are SGHDT and YYEEEE. The CDR3 covers 15 residues. Trimming pared 2 bases from V and 7 bases from J, leaving 18 bases between. In DNA form, the CDR3 reads TGTGCCAGCAGCTTTATTTCCCCCGACAAGTCTGGCTACACCTTC. It encodes CASSFISPDKSGYTF.

The J gene is TRBJ2-1, the V gene TRBV23-1, with TRBD2 as a possible D gene (6 bases). TRBV23-1 is given ORF status, its function remaining uncertain. Deletions cut 0 bases from V and 6 bases from J, with 9 bases between. The CDR3 contains 14 residues. The chain's CDR3 is CASSQSGGTNEQFF. Written as DNA, the CDR3 is TGCGCCAGCAGTCAATCAGGCGGGACCAATGAGCAGTTCTTC.

The genes are TRBV18 and TRBJ2-4; D is possibly TRBD1 (6 bases). The length of the CDR3 is 15 residues. The germline CDR1 and CDR2 sequences are KGHSH and LQKENI. The V and J ends lost 3 bases and 8 bases respectively, with 17 bases between them. For the CDR3, the DNA is TGTGCCAGCTCACCGGAACAGGGTTCTAGGGACATTCAGTACTTC. Its protein is CASSPEQGSRDIQYF.

The genes are TRBV29-1 and TRBJ2-2; 8 bases are shared with TRBD2. With 7 bases clipped from V and 0 bases from J, the junction kept 7 bases outside the gene matches. Germline-derived CDR1 and CDR2 are SQVTM and ANQGSEA. CDR3 size: 15 residues. The CDR3 is CSAIGLAANTGELFF. CDR3 nucleotides: TGCAGCGCCATCGGACTAGCCGCGAACACCGGGGAGCTGTTTTTT.

The chain employs TRBV3-1 (or the pseudogene TRBV3-2) and TRBJ2-1; 7 nucleotides line up with TRBD2. The J segment lost 10 bases and the V segment lost 1 base, leaving 1 base of the junction unmatched. The CDR3 sequence is 12 residues long. Germline CDR1 and CDR2: LGHDT and YNNKEL (reference sequence). The CDR3 protein is CASSQAGGEQFF. Written as DNA, the CDR3 is TGTGCCAGCAGCCAAGCGGGAGGCGAGCAGTTCTTC.

The chain links TRBV6-5 to TRBJ1-3; D unclear. The V gene lost 2 bases and the J gene lost 2 bases, with 13 bases spanning the gap. Germline V gene data show CDR1 as MNHEY and CDR2 as SVGAGI. The CDR3 extends over 16 amino acids. CDR3 sequence: CASSYSPFGAGNTIYF. The CDR3 DNA is TGTGCCAGCAGTTACAGTCCTTTCGGGGCTGGAAACACCATATATTTT.

The chain carries TRBV29-1 and TRBJ2-1; 7 bases agree with TRBD2. The CDR3 length is 14 residues. The germline V gene has CDR1 SQVTM and CDR2 ANQGSEA. The junction had 0 bases not matched to a gene; V was cut back by 1 base and J by 0 bases. CDR3 nucleotides: TGCAGCGTTGAAGGCGGGAGCTCCTACAATGAGCAGTTCTTC. Translating it yields CSVEGGSSYNEQFF.

This clone has a single count. The V gene is TRBV3-1 (or the pseudogene TRBV3-2), the J gene TRBJ2-5, with TRBD2 as a possible D gene (5 bases). This CDR3 comprises 14 residues. V was trimmed by 4 bases and J by 1 base, leaving 10 bases between them. Germline lookup yields CDR1 LGHDT and CDR2 YNNKEL (reference sequence). The CDR3 here is CASSRAASQETQYF. The CDR3 DNA sequence: TGTGCCAGCAGCCGAGCGGCATCCCAAGAGACCCAGTACTTC.

The chain recombines TRBV6-1 with TRBJ2-1; TRBD2 agrees at 11 bases. The CDR3 consists of 19 residues. Trimming removed 2 bases from V and 9 bases from J; junction bases left unmatched: 18. Looked up from germline, CDR1 is MNHNS and CDR2 is SASEGT. CDR3: CASSEFPRITSGRGPEQFF. In nucleotides, the CDR3 is TGTGCCAGCAGTGAATTCCCGCGAATAACTAGCGGGAGAGGGCCTGAGCAGTTCTTC.

This chain uses TRBV28 with TRBJ1-6; TRBD1 aligns across 9 bases. V gave up 3 bases and J gave up 0 bases; unmatched junction bases: 9. Germline V lookup: CDR1 MDHEN, CDR2 SYDVKM. This CDR3 comprises 19 residues. The chain's CDR3 is CASSFSGTGISSYNSPLHF. CDR3 in DNA: TGTGCCAGCAGTTTTTCCGGGACAGGGATTAGCTCCTATAATTCACCCCTCCACTTT.

This chain connects TRBV28 to TRBJ1-2, with TRBD1 matching 7 bases. The CDR3 runs to 16 residues. Looked up from germline, CDR1 is MDHEN and CDR2 is SYDVKM. V was pared by 11 bases and J by 6 bases, with 21 bases of the junction left unmatched. CDR3 nucleotides: TGTGCCTCCATAGACAGGGAATGGGTACGGGGACATGGCTACACCTTC. Encoded protein: CASIDREWVRGHGYTF.